This T cell receptor beta chain comes out of a study of blood T cell repertoires in COVID-19 (TCRdb year 2020). Background for the entire study: Collaborator samples came from the United States, Italy and Spain and covered acute and convalescent phases of COVID-19. The prospective study material was composed of cDNA or gDNA derived from T cells, B-cell-depleted T cells, or PBMCs. The dataset comprised deeply sampled blood TCRbeta repertoires from subjects exposed to, actively infected with, or recovered from COVID-19. The repertoires were released in a freely available public database meant as a resource for research on the immune response to SARS-CoV-2. Samples came from the ongoing ImmuneRACE study (first 160 participants) plus 1,254 subjects from 6 global collaborators. The sample metadata nearly always contained a de-identified subject ID, COVID-19 status, age in years and sex. HLA class I and class II types, where available, came from metadata supplied by the sample provider rather than from assay-based typing. The research as a whole found: How much clinical and demographic metadata was included differed by source and by participant, and the metadata was provided uncurated.

One collaborating source in Seattle enrolled patients while the patients were actively infected and followed the patients over time throughout the course of disease. Collaborating institutions collected whole blood in K2EDTA tubes following their own protocols. For TCRbeta analysis, collaborators shipped samples in one of three forms: frozen whole blood, isolated PBMCs, or DNA extracted from either of those sample types. Remarks on this clone: This clone's antigen is unknown. No quality values exist for individual bases; no much larger clone is one base distant.

TCRbeta CDR3 regions were amplified from genomic DNA using the immunoSEQ Assay, a bias-controlled multiplex PCR. Per the original workflow: Within the assay, amplification of reference gene primers was used to estimate how many nucleated cells each sample contained. To quantify the absolute abundance of each unique TCRbeta CDR3 rearrangement, sequence reads were collapsed and filtered. For each sample, productive Simpson clonality was calculated as the square root of Simpson's diversity index across productive rearrangements. TCRdb mirrors the immuneACCESS table, restricted to in-frame sequences. Some clones are absent from its copies; in checked studies, under half trace to an unresolved V gene, and the reason for the others is unknown. V and J calls plus clone size are reproduced from that table; the DNA served to infer D and trimming. For this sample the table gives tens of thousands of clones, of which roughly 87% were detected only once. The ten largest clones capture around 46% of the sample.

The CDR3 runs 14 residues from the cysteine to the phenylalanine. The only DNA kept is the CDR3, 42 bases in frame from the first base. From a lookup of the germline V gene, CDR1 and CDR2 are MRHNA and SNTAGT. V was cut back by 2 bases and J by 4 bases, leaving a gap of 10 bases between them. This receptor was identified in a woman aged 55-69 years with COVID-19, enrolled during active disease. The sequenced sample consisted of peripheral blood. The rearranged segments are TRBV6-4 and TRBJ2-3; TRBD2 is a possible D gene, resting on 6 matching bases. The nucleotides are TGTGCCAGCAGTGACGCGGCGGGGTCAGATACGCAGTATTTT. This is translated as CASSDAAGSDTQYF.